This T cell receptor (beta chain) stems from a study of blood T cell repertoires in COVID-19. Measured with immunoSEQ multiplex PCR; TCRdb has only the in-frame clones, and not every one. Of 140,000 to 150,000 clones listed, approximately 82% are singletons. V shed 3 bases, J shed 0 bases, and the junction held 4 bases outside the gene matches. This CDR3 region has 16 residues. Germline V gene lookup returns CDR1 KGHSH and CDR2 LQKENI. The chain recombines TRBV18 with TRBJ2-3; 9 positions match TRBD1. The receptor comes from a human donor with acute or convalescent COVID-19. The donor label of this sample is uncertain. The sequenced sample was peripheral blood. The CDR3 here is CASSPTGGTSTDTQYF. In DNA form, the CDR3 reads TGTGCCAGCTCACCGACAGGGGGTACTAGCACAGATACGCAGTATTTT.